This record concerns one T cell receptor beta chain sequence. Per the authors' pipeline: ImmunoSEQ junction-only sequences lacked quality scores, so their filtering differed. Generated by immunoSEQ multiplex PCR, the TCRdb table keeps only in-frame clones and is missing some. The DNA gave D and trimming, while V, J and clone size come from that table. The data show about 2,500,000 clones, roughly 92% seen once. This entry belongs to a study of shared clonotypes between healthy human individuals. At the level of the study: Three plates were used per donor for CD4 naive, three for CD4 memory, two for CD8 naive and one for CD8 memory.

Germline loops: CDR1 SGHNT, CDR2 YYREEE (reference sequence). CDR3 length: 15 amino acids. V dropped 4 bases and J dropped 2; count of bases not matched to a gene: 5. The V gene is TRBV5-4, the J gene TRBJ2-3; TRBD2 matches at 9 bases. The TCR sequence derives from a man younger than 35 in good health. Sequences were obtained from naive CD4+ T cells sorted from blood. Regarding subset: CD45RA+ positively selected. The CDR3 coding sequence is TGTGCCAGCAGCCGTATAGCGGGAGACACAGATACGCAGTATTTT. This gives the protein CASSRIAGDTDTQYF.